This TCR beta chain was found in a study of T cells after yellow fever vaccination. This clonotype appeared a few times. TCRdb re-called the 5' RACE reads with MiXCR, one entry per CDR3 protein. The table includes roughly 250,000 distinct CDR3 sequences, 10% to 15% detected once. This CDR3 is built from 15 residues. With 3 bases removed from V and 2 bases from J, the gap between germline ends came to 16 bases. Germline-derived CDR1 and CDR2 are DFQATT and SNEGSKA (reference sequence). The rearrangement links TRBV20-1 to TRBJ2-5; a weak D match, TRBD1 (6 bases). The sequencing here drew on CD4+ T cells sorted from PBMCs, taken 45 days after the yellow fever booster vaccination. The TCR originated in a man aged 30 to 39 who received the YFV17D yellow fever vaccine. CDR3 nucleotides: TGCAGTGCTAGCAGGGGCTCTATTAAACAAGAGACCCAGTACTTC. Translating it yields CSASRGSIKQETQYF.